This T cell receptor (beta chain) was sequenced in a study of blood T cell repertoires in COVID-19. Across the whole study: Researchers got acute and convalescent COVID-19 samples from the United States, Italy and Spain. T cells, B-cell-depleted T cells, or PBMCs supplied cDNA or gDNA.

The V gene end was trimmed by 7 bases and the J gene end by 6 bases; junction bases not matched to a gene: 5. Looked up from germline, CDR1 is ENHRY and CDR2 is SYGVKD. The CDR3 runs 13 residues. In the original processing: Estimation of nucleated cell counts was performed using reference gene primer amplification. Assay used: immunoSEQ multiplex PCR; TCRdb lists only in-frame clones, some missing. The D gene and trimming were derived from the DNA, and the V and J assignments and clone size from that table. The sample consists of 200,000 to 250,000 clones, roughly 80% of them appearing once. The chain recombines TRBV10-3 with TRBJ1-1; 10 bases match TRBD1. The sequenced sample was peripheral blood. The TCR originated in a woman older than 75 with COVID-19, enrolled during active disease. CDR3 protein: CAIKPGQGSEAFF. CDR3 bases: TGTGCCATCAAACCGGGACAGGGGTCTGAAGCTTTCTTT.